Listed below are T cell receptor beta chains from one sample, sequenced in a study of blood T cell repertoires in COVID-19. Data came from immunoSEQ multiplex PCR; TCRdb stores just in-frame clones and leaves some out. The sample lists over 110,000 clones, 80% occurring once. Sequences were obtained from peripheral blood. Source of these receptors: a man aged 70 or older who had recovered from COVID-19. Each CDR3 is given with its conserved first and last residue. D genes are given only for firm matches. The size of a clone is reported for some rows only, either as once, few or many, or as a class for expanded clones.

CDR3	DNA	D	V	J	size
CSARQGTIYEQYF	TGCAGCGCCAGACAGGGGACGATCTACGAGCAGTACTTC	TRBD1	TRBV29-1	TRBJ2-7	-
CSASRDTRGVAFF	TGCAGTGCTAGTAGGGACACTCGAGGGGTAGCTTTCTTT	-	TRBV20-1	TRBJ1-1	few
CASSLGEGRTIYF	TGCGCCAGCAGCTTGGGTGAGGGCAGGACCATATATTTT	-	TRBV5-1	TRBJ1-3	-
CASGLGSSYNEQFF	TGTGCTAGTGGTTTGGGCAGCTCCTACAATGAGCAGTTCTTC	-	TRBV12-5	TRBJ2-1	-
CASSSSGANVLTF	TGTGCCAGCAGCTCATCTGGGGCCAACGTCCTGACTTTC	-	TRBV7-6	TRBJ2-6	few
CASSSLGLAAPLYEQYF	TGTGCCAGCAGCTCGTTGGGACTAGCGGCCCCACTCTACGAGCAGTACTTC	TRBD2	TRBV7-2	TRBJ2-7	-
CASSRTSRDSINQNTIYF	TGCGCCAGCAGCCGCACCTCCCGGGACAGCATAAATCAAAACACCATATATTTT	TRBD1	TRBV4-1	TRBJ1-3	many
CASSPAREATYEQYF	TGTGCCAGCTCACCCGCCCGGGAAGCTACCTACGAGCAGTACTTC	-	TRBV18	TRBJ2-7	-
CASGAGEYGANVLTF	TGTGCCAGCGGAGCAGGGGAATATGGGGCCAACGTCCTGACTTTC	-	TRBV5-8	TRBJ2-6	-
CASSQGGQGNTGELFF	TGTGCCAGCAGCCAAGGAGGTCAGGGTAACACCGGGGAGCTGTTTTTT	-	TRBV4-2	TRBJ2-2	-
CASSYQAGNQPQHF	TGTGCCAGCAGCTACCAGGCAGGCAATCAGCCCCAGCATTTT	-	TRBV3-1/TRBV3-2	TRBJ1-5	-
CASSELFGTGNGYTF	TGTGCCAGCAGTGAACTATTCGGGACAGGGAATGGCTACACCTTC	TRBD1	TRBV2	TRBJ1-2	-
CATSRDPAGVTEAFF	TGTGCCACCAGCAGAGATCCGGCAGGGGTCACTGAAGCTTTCTTT	-	TRBV15	TRBJ1-1	-
CASSYSKPGEQYF	TGTGCCAGCAGTTACTCGAAGCCAGGCGAGCAGTACTTC	-	TRBV6-6	TRBJ2-7	-
CASSLAGLGLLAGELFF	TGTGCCAGCAGCTTGGCCGGCCTAGGTTTATTGGCCGGGGAGCTGTTTTTT	-	TRBV5-6	TRBJ2-2	-
CASSLLAGGYNEQFF	TGTGCCAGCAGCTTGTTAGCGGGCGGGTACAATGAGCAGTTCTTC	TRBD2	TRBV5-4	TRBJ2-1	-
CASSIDFTFNEQFF	TGTGCCAGTAGTATAGACTTTACTTTCAATGAGCAGTTCTTC	-	TRBV19	TRBJ2-1	few
CSVEFLGDSYEQYF	TGCAGCGTTGAATTCTTAGGGGACTCCTACGAGCAGTACTTC	-	TRBV29-1	TRBJ2-7	-
CASSLLETGGPGETQYF	TGCGCCAGCAGCTTGCTGGAAACGGGAGGGCCTGGTGAGACCCAGTACTTC	TRBD2	TRBV5-1	TRBJ2-5	-
CASSLGALSYEQYF	TGCGCCAGCAGCCTGGGCGCTCTCTCCTACGAGCAGTACTTC	-	TRBV5-1	TRBJ2-7	-
CATSRESLLSYNEQFF	TGTGCCACCAGCAGAGAATCACTTTTGTCCTACAATGAGCAGTTCTTC	-	TRBV15	TRBJ2-1	-
CASSQDHQGFGYGYTF	TGCGCCAGCAGCCAAGACCATCAGGGTTTTGGCTATGGCTACACCTTC	-	TRBV4-3	TRBJ1-2	-
CASSFGLRNTEAFF	TGTGCCAGCAGTTTTGGACTTAGGAACACTGAAGCTTTCTTT	-	TRBV27	TRBJ1-1	-
CASSQIRRGIQYF	TGTGCCAGCAGCCAAATCCGGAGGGGCATTCAGTACTTC	-	TRBV3-1/TRBV3-2	TRBJ2-4	-
CASSLDPTRGTGELFF	TGTGCCAGCAGCTTAGACCCCACTCGGGGCACCGGGGAGCTGTTTTTT	-	TRBV11-3	TRBJ2-2	-
CATSDSPGWYQETQYF	TGTGCCACCAGTGATTCACCGGGATGGTACCAAGAGACCCAGTACTTC	-	TRBV24-1	TRBJ2-5	-
CASSPGTSGSTHEQYF	TGTGCCAGCAGCCCGGGGACTAGCGGGAGCACACACGAGCAGTACTTC	TRBD2	TRBV3-1/TRBV3-2	TRBJ2-7	few
CASSLRPGLGTSTSGRAGETQYF	TGTGCCAGCAGCCTAAGGCCGGGACTGGGAACCTCCACTAGCGGGAGGGCCGGAGAGACCCAGTACTTC	TRBD2	TRBV6-2/TRBV6-3	TRBJ2-5	few
CASSYSSSGRNEQFF	TGTGCCAGCAGTTACTCGTCTAGCGGGAGAAATGAGCAGTTCTTC	TRBD2	TRBV6-5	TRBJ2-1	-
CAWRAQGFTQPQHF	TGTGCCTGGAGGGCTCAGGGTTTTACTCAGCCCCAGCATTTT	-	TRBV30	TRBJ1-5	-
CASIKGDRRDEQYF	TGTGCCAGCATAAAAGGTGACAGGAGAGATGAGCAGTACTTC	-	TRBV5-6	TRBJ2-7	-
CASTGLAGGVDTQYF	TGTGCCAGCACCGGACTAGCGGGAGGTGTCGATACGCAGTATTTT	TRBD2	TRBV27	TRBJ2-3	once
CASSGSVAGNEQFF	TGTGCCAGCAGCGGGTCGGTAGCGGGCAATGAGCAGTTCTTC	TRBD2	TRBV7-9	TRBJ2-1	-
CASSIQSGSNQPQHF	TGTGCCAGTAGTATACAGTCAGGTAGCAATCAGCCCCAGCATTTT	-	TRBV19	TRBJ1-5	-
CASSQWTKTTDTQYF	TGTGCCAGCAGCCAATGGACTAAGACCACAGATACGCAGTATTTT	-	TRBV3-1/TRBV3-2	TRBJ2-3	once
CASSVLAGEAEQFF	TGTGCCAGCAGCGTATTAGCGGGAGAGGCGGAGCAGTTCTTC	TRBD2	TRBV5-8	TRBJ2-1	-
CASSPGLVESLRNEQFF	TGTGCCAGCAGCCCGGGACTAGTCGAATCGTTGCGCAATGAGCAGTTCTTC	TRBD2	TRBV3-1/TRBV3-2	TRBJ2-1	-
CASSSRSGADTQYF	TGTGCCAGCAGCTCCCGTAGCGGCGCAGATACGCAGTATTTT	-	TRBV3-1/TRBV3-2	TRBJ2-3	-
CASSALGTGKYNEAFF	TGTGCCAGTAGTGCATTAGGGACAGGGAAGTATAATGAAGCTTTCTTT	TRBD1	TRBV19	TRBJ1-1	-
CASSRRTSGSLETQYF	TGTGCCAGCAGCAGAAGGACTAGCGGGAGCCTGGAGACCCAGTACTTC	TRBD2	TRBV3-1/TRBV3-2	TRBJ2-5	-
CASSRTVNYEQYF	TGTGCCAGCAGCAGGACAGTTAACTACGAGCAGTACTTC	-	TRBV21-1	TRBJ2-7	few
CASSTSPLARPWDEQYF	TGTGCCAGTAGCACTTCGCCCCTAGCGCGCCCTTGGGACGAGCAGTACTTC	-	TRBV19	TRBJ2-7	-
CSASNVAGEYEQYF	TGCAGTGCTAGTAATGTTGCAGGGGAGTACGAGCAGTACTTC	-	TRBV20-1	TRBJ2-7	-
CASRARTGPTEAFF	TGTGCCAGCAGGGCACGGACAGGGCCCACTGAAGCTTTCTTT	TRBD1	TRBV2	TRBJ1-1	once
CASSRGLAGGPGGDTQYF	TGTGCCAGCAGCAGGGGACTAGCGGGAGGGCCCGGAGGAGATACGCAGTATTTT	TRBD2	TRBV7-2	TRBJ2-3	-
CATLAGPLRGNEQFF	TGTGCCACCTTAGCGGGACCTTTGAGGGGTAATGAGCAGTTCTTC	TRBD2	TRBV15	TRBJ2-1	once
CASSRTTGTGELFF	TGCGCCAGCAGCAGAACCACAGGAACCGGGGAGCTGTTTTTT	-	TRBV5-1	TRBJ2-2	-
CASSRDTSYEQYF	TGTGCCAGCAGTCGGGACACCTCCTACGAGCAGTACTTC	-	TRBV7-2	TRBJ2-7	-
CASSRLDRQETQYF	TGTGCCAGCAGCCGTTTAGACAGGCAAGAGACCCAGTACTTC	-	TRBV5-6	TRBJ2-5	-
CASSYLYEEKNYGYTF	TGTGCCAGCAGTTACTTGTACGAGGAGAAAAACTATGGCTACACCTTC	-	TRBV6-2/TRBV6-3	TRBJ1-2	-
CASSEAFIQGAENTIYF	TGTGCCAGCAGTGAAGCCTTCATCCAGGGGGCAGAAAACACCATATATTTT	TRBD1	TRBV6-1	TRBJ1-3	-
CASSFGLAGVLEQFF	TGTGCCAGCAGTTTCGGACTAGCGGGAGTTTTGGAGCAGTTCTTC	TRBD2	TRBV27	TRBJ2-1	-
CASSSPPGTSFGNTQYF	TGTGCCAGCAGTTCCCCCCCCGGGACTAGCTTCGGGAATACGCAGTATTTT	TRBD2	TRBV6-2/TRBV6-3	TRBJ2-3	-
CAWRDTAGEAFF	TGTGCCTGGAGGGACACGGCTGGGGAAGCTTTCTTT	-	TRBV30	TRBJ1-1	-
CASSQKGSGTEAFF	TGTGCCAGCAGCCAAAAGGGGTCGGGCACTGAAGCTTTCTTT	-	TRBV3-1/TRBV3-2	TRBJ1-1	-
CASSATSGYNEQFF	TGTGCCAGCAGCGCGACTAGCGGGTACAATGAGCAGTTCTTC	TRBD2	TRBV7-8	TRBJ2-1	-
CSVETRLNTEAFF	TGCAGCGTTGAAACAAGACTAAACACTGAAGCTTTCTTT	-	TRBV29-1	TRBJ1-1	-
CASSSQGPGELFF	TGTGCCAGCTCCTCACAGGGCCCCGGGGAGCTGTTTTTT	-	TRBV19	TRBJ2-2	-
CASWDNSYEQYF	TGCGCCAGCTGGGACAACAGCTACGAGCAGTACTTC	-	TRBV5-1	TRBJ2-7	-